This T cell receptor beta chain came from a study of human T cells and chemical hapten exposure. This clonotype was recorded a few times. Documented time point: patch test 2, 6 weeks after DPC sensitization. Stated treatment: therapeutic diphenylcyclopropenone sensitization with weekly scalp DPC. V was pared by 5 bases and J by 4 bases, with 17 bases between. Germline V gives CDR1 SGHAT, CDR2 FQNNGV. The CDR3 runs to 16 residues. Via MiXCR, TCRdb re-called the RACE reads, giving one row per CDR3 protein. The sample carries some 81,000 distinct CDR3 sequences, roughly 11% recorded once. This clonotype was sampled from a man aged 18-30 years with alopecia areata. Some clones in this sample may be carry-over from other donors' samples. The specimen was whole blood, collected in connection with sensitization to the hapten diphenylcyclopropenone (DPC). V gene TRBV11-2 combines with J gene TRBJ2-2; D is perhaps TRBD2 (6 bases). The CDR3 region is CASSPLAGSSTGELFF. The CDR3 DNA follows: TGTGCCAGCAGCCCCCTCGCGGGGTCTAGCACCGGGGAGCTGTTTTTT.